This T cell receptor (beta chain) was documented in a study of blood T cell repertoires in COVID-19. Looking at the study overall: The study drew acute and convalescent COVID-19 samples from the United States, Italy and Spain. PBMCs, B-cell-depleted T cells, or T cells provided the cDNA or gDNA that made up the material.

Original processing methods: Nucleated cell counts were estimated from reference gene primer amplification. Data came from immunoSEQ multiplex PCR; TCRdb stores just in-frame clones and leaves some out. V and J calls and clone size come straight from that table; D and trimming were deduced from the DNA. The data contain around 190,000 clones, about 80% of them singletons. Germline lookup yields CDR1 MNHEY and CDR2 SVGEGT. Unmatched junction bases numbered 14, after V lost 6 bases and J lost 5 bases. The CDR3 is 17 amino acids. The gene calls are TRBV6-2 or TRBV6-3 and TRBJ2-3; TRBD2 aligns across 10 bases. The TCR comes from a man aged 55 to 70 with acute or convalescent COVID-19. What was sequenced was peripheral blood. The CDR3 reads CASSDGVGTSVGDTQYF. The DNA for the CDR3 is TGTGCCAGCAGCGACGGGGTCGGGACTAGCGTTGGAGATACGCAGTATTTT.